The subject of this entry is one T cell receptor (beta chain). Germline-derived CDR1 and CDR2 are SGHTA and FQGNSA. This CDR3 has 15 residues. Trimming cost V 4 bases and J 3 bases, with 10 bases left between them. Donors of Cohort 3 who recovered were those that had two negative PCRs, clearance, or symptom resolution. The data were obtained in a study of blood T cell repertoires in COVID-19. TCRdb keeps only in-frame clones here, not all; method: immunoSEQ multiplex PCR. The table has approximately 230,000 clones, 65% to 90% seen once. The sequencing sample was made of PBMCs or T cells enriched from blood (not recorded which). The chain carries TRBV7-2 and TRBJ1-6; possible D gene TRBD1, 6 bases. The receptor was derived from a man between 18 and 29 years old who had recovered from COVID-19. The CDR3 region has the DNA TGTGCCAGCAGCTCGGGACAAAACTATAATTCACCCCTCCACTTT. This gives the protein CASSSGQNYNSPLHF. The full variable domain, with the rest looked up from reference TRBV7-2 and TRBJ1-6, is GAGVSQSPSNKVTEKGKDVELRCDPISGHTALYWYRQSLGQGLEFLIYFQGNSAPDKSGLPSDRFSAERTGGSVSTLTIQRTQQEDSAVYLCASSSGQNYNSPLHFGNGTRLTVT.